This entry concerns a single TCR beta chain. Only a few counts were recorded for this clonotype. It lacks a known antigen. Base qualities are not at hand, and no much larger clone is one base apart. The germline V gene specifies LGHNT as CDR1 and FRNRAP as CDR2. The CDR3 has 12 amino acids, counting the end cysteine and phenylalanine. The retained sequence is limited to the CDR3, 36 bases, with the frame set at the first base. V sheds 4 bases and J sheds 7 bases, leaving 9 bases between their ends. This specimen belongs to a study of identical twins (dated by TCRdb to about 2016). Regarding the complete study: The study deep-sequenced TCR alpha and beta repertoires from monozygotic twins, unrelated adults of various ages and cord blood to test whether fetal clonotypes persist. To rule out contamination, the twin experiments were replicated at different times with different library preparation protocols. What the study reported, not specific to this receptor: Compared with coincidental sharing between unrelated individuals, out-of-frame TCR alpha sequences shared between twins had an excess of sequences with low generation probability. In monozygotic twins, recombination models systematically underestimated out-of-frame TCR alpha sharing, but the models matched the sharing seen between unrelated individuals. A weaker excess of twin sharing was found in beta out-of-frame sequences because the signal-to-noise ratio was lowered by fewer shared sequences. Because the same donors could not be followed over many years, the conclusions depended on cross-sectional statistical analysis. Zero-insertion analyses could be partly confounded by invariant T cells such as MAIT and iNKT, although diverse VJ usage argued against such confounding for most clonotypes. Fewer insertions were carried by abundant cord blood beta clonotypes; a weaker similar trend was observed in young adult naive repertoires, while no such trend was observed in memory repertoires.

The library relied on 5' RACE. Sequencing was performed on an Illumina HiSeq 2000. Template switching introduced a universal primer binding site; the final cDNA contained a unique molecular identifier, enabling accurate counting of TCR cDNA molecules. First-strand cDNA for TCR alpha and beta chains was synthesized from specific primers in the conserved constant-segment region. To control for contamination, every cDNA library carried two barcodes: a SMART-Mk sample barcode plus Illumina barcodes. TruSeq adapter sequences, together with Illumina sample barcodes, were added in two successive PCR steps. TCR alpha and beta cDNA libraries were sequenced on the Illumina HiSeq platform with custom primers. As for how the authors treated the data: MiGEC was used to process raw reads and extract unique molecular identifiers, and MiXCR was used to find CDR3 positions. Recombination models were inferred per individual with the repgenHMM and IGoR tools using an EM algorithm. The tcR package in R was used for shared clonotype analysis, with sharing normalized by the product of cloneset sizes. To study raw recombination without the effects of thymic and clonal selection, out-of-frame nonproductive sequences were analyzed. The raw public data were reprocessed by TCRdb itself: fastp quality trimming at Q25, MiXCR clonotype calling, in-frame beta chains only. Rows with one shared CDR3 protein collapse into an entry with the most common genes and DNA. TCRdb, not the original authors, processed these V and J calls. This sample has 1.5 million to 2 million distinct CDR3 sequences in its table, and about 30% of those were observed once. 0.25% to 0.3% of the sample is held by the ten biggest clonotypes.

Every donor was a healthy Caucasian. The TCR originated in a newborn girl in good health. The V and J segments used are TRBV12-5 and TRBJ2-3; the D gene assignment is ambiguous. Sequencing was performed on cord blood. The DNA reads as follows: TGTGCTAGTGGTTCATCATGGAATACGCAGTATTTT. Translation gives CASGSSWNTQYF.